This TCR beta chain appears in the sequencing data of a study of cytomegalovirus exposure and HLA in healthy donors. Study-level information: The roughly 130 validation repertoires used the same platform as the 600 to 750 first-cohort repertoires (as reported by a later analysis). General study points: A few chains tied to CMV proved CMV antigen-specific in vitro.

This CDR3 has 14 amino acids. A note on this clone: Its target is not known.

The assay was immunoSEQ multiplex PCR, and TCRdb's table has in-frame clones only and misses some. The table lists a few hundred thousand clones, roughly 85% of them singletons. The origin of this receptor is a woman younger than 30 in good health and CMV-seronegative. The sequenced material came from PBMCs. The V call is TRBV21-1, the J call TRBJ2-7; the table's TRBD1 call for D was not verified on the DNA. TRBV21-1 is deemed a pseudogene. The CDR3 DNA sequence: TGTGCCAGCAGCATCCGGGACAGGGCCTACGAGCAGTACTTC. This gives the protein CASSIRDRAYEQYF.